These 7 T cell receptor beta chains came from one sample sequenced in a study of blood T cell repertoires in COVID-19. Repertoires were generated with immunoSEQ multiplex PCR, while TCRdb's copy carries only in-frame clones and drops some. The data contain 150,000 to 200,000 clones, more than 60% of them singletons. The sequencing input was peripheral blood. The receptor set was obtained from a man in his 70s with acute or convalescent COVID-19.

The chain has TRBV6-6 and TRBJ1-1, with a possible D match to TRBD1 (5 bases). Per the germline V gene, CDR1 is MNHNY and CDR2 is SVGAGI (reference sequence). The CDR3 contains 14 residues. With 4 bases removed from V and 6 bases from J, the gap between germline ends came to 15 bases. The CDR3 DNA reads TGTGCCAGCAGTTTGCCCGGGACTGCGCCTGAAGCTTTCTTT. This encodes CASSLPGTAPEAFF.

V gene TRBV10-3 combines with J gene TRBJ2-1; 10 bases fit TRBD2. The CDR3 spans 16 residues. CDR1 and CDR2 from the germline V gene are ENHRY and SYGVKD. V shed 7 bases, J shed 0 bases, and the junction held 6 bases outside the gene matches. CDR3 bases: TGTGCCATCACCCTTAGCGGGGGGAGCTCCTACAATGAGCAGTTCTTC. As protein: CAITLSGGSSYNEQFF.

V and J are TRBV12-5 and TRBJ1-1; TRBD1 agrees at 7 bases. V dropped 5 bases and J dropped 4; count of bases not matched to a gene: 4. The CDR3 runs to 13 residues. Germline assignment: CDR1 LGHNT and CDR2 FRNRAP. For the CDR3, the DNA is TGTGCTAGTGGTCTCACAGGGGCCACTGAAGCTTTCTTT. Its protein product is CASGLTGATEAFF.

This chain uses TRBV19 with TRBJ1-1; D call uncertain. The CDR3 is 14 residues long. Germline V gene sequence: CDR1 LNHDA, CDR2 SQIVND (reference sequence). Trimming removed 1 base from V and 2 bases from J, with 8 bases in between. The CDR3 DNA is TGTGCCAGTAGTATAGTCTCCAGAAACACTGAAGCTTTCTTT. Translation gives CASSIVSRNTEAFF.

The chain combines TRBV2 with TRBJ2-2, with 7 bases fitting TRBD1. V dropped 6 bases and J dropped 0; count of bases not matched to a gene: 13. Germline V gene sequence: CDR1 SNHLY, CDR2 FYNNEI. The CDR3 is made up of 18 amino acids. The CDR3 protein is CASSLGQTPLANTGELFF. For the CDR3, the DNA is TGTGCCAGCAGCCTGGGACAGACACCTCTCGCGAACACCGGGGAGCTGTTTTTT.

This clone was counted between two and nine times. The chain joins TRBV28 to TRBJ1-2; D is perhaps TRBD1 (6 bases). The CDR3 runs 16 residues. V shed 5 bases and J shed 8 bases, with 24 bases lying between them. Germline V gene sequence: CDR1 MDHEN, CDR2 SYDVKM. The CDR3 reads CASSPFRPGTLLGYTF. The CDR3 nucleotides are TGTGCCAGCAGTCCCTTTCGGCCAGGGACACTCTTGGGCTACACCTTC.

The CDR3 region has the DNA TGTGCCAGCAGCTTGGGGGATCGGGAAAATCAGCCCCAGCATTTT. Translation gives CASSLGDRENQPQHF. V gene TRBV5-6 combines with J gene TRBJ1-5; D gene unclear. This CDR3 has 15 amino acids. CDR1 is SGHDT and CDR2 is YYEEEE in the germline V gene. V lost 0 bases and J 4 bases, leaving 11 bases between the germline ends.